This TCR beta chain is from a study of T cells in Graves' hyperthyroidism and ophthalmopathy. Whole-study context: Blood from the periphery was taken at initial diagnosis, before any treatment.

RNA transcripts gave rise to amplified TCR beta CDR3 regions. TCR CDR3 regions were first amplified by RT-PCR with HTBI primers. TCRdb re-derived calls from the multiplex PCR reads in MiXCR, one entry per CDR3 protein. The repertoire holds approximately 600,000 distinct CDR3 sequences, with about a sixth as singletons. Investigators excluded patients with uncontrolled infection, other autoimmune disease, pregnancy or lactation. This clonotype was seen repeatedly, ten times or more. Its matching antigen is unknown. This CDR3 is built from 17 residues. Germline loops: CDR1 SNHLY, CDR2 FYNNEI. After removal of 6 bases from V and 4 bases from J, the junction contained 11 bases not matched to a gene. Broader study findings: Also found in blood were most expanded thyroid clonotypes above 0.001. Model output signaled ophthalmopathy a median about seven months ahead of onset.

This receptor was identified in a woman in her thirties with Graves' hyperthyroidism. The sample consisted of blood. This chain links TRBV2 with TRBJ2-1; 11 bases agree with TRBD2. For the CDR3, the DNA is TGTGCCAGCAGACATACTAGCGGGAGTTCCTTTTACAATGAGCAGTTCTTC. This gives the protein CASRHTSGSSFYNEQFF.